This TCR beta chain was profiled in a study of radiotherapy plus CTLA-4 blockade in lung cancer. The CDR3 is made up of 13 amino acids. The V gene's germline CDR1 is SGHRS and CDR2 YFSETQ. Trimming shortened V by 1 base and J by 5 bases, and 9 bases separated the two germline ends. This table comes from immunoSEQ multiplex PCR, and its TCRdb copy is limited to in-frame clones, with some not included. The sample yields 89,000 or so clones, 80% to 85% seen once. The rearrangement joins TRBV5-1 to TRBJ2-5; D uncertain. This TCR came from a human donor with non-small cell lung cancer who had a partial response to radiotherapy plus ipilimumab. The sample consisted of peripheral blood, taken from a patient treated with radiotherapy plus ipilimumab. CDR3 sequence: CASSLMGSETQYF. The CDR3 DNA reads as TGCGCCAGCAGCTTGATGGGCAGCGAGACCCAGTACTTC.